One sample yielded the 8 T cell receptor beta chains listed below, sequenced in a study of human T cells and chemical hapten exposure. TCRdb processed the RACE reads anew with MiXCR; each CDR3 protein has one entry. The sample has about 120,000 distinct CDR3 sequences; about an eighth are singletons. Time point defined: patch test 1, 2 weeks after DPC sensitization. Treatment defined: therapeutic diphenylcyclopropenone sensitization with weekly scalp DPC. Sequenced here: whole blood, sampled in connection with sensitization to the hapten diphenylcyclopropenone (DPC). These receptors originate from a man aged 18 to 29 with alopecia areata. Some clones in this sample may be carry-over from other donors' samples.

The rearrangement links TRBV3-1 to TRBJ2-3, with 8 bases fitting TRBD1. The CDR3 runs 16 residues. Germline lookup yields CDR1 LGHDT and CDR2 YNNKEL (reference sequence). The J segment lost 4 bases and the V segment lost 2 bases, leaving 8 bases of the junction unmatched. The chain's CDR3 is CASSQTGTGYSDTQYF. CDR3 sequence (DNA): TGTGCCAGCAGCCAAACCGGGACAGGTTACTCAGATACGCAGTATTTT.

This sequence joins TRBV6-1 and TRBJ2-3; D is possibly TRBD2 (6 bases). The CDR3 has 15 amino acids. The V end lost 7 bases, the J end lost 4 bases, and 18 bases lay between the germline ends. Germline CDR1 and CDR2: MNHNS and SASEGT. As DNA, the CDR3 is TGTGCCAGCATGGGGGGAGGAGGGTCCGCAGATACGCAGTATTTT. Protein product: CASMGGGGSADTQYF.

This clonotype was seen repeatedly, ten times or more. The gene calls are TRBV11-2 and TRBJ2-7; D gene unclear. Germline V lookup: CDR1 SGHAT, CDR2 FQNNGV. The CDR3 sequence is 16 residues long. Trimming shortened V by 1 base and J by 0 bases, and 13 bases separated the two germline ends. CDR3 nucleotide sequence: TGTGCCAGCAGCTTAGGACGGTATCGCACCTCCTACGAGCAGTACGTC. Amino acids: CASSLGRYRTSYEQYV.

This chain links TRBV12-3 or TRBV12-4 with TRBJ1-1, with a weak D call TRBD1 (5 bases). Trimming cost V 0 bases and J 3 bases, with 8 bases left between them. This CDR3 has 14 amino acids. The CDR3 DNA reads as TGTGCCAGCAGTTTAGCAGGGGATGACACTGAAGCTTTCTTT. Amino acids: CASSLAGDDTEAFF.

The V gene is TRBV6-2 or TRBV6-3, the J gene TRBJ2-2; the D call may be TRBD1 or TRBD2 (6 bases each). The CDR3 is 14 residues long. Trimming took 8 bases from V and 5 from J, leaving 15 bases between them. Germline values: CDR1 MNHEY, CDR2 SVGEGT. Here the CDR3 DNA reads TGTGCCAGCCTTACAGGGAGGAATACCGGGGAGCTGTTTTTT. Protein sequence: CASLTGRNTGELFF.

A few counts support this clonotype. In nucleotides, the CDR3 is TGTGCCAGCAGCGCCCTGGGCACTGAAGCTTTCTTT. Translation gives CASSALGTEAFF. This chain links TRBV3-1 with TRBJ1-1; D is ambiguous. CDR3 length: 12 residues. The germline CDR1 and CDR2 sequences are LGHDT and YNNKEL (reference sequence). The V and J ends lost 5 bases and 4 bases respectively, with 8 bases between them. Together with reference TRBV3-1 and TRBJ1-1, the CDR3 gives the full variable domain: DTAVSQTPKYLVTQMGNDKSIKCEQNLGHDTMYWYKQDSKKFLKIMFSYNNKELIINETVPNRFSPKSPDKAHLNLHINSLELGDSAVYFCASSALGTEAFFGQGTRLTVV.

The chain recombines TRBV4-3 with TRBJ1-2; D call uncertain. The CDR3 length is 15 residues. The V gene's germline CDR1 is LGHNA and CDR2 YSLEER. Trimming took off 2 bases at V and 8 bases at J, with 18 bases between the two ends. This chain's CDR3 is CASSQPGLSAGGYTF. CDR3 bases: TGCGCCAGCAGCCAACCCGGACTGTCGGCAGGAGGCTACACCTTC.

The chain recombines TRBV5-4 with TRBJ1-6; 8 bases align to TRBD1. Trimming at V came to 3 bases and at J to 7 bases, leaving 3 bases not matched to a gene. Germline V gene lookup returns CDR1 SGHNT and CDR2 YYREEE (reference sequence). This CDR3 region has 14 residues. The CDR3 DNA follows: TGTGCCAGCAGCTCGGACAGGGCAAATTCACCCCTCCACTTT. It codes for CASSSDRANSPLHF.